This T cell receptor delta chain emerged from a study of gamma delta lymphoproliferative disorders and STAT genes. In the study overall: At least 50 ng of genomic DNA went into each LymphoTrack Dx TCRG Assay library. For the delta chain, EuroClonality-NGS standard procedure was applied.

TCRdb re-called clones from the multiplex PCR reads via CATT. The sample gives hundreds of delta-chain clones, under 1.5% of which show up once; roughly 74% is in the top ten. Genomic DNA from isolated PBMCs served as the sequencing template. CDR1 and CDR2 from the germline V gene are TSWWSYY and QGS. This CDR3 is 23 amino acids long. This clone was seen many times. TCRdb lists the protein of a much larger clone for this DNA, which differs at residue 3, so this is likely a read error; the protein given here is translated from the DNA itself. Other DNA sequences in this specimen translate into the identical CDR3.

The specimen was blood. The chain uses TRDV1 and TRDJ1, with TRDD3 matching 9 bases. This receptor was identified in a human donor in good health. The CDR3 DNA is TGTGCTCCTGGGGACCCTCTTGTCTTCCTAGCCTGGGGGATCGGTTTGTACACCGATAAACTCATCTTT. It yields the protein CAPGDPLVFLAWGIGLYTDKLIF.